This T cell receptor (beta chain) appears in the sequencing data of a study of CD8 T cells in ankylosing spondylitis. MiXCR, run by TCRdb on the 5' RACE reads, gives a single entry per CDR3 protein. Among approximately 300,000 distinct CDR3 sequences, 6.5% to 10% were seen once, and the ten largest hold 13% to 15%. Findings and caveats of the study: Seemingly distinctive of ankylosing spondylitis blood was a TCR beta motif formed by eight highly homologous variants.

With 4 bases clipped from V and 6 bases from J, the junction kept 18 bases outside the gene matches. The V gene's germline CDR1 is MDHEN and CDR2 SYDVKM. This CDR3 spans 17 amino acids. The table lists this clonotype with a few counts. The antigen is undetermined. Material for sequencing was blood, either unsorted or a sorted T cell fraction (not recorded which). The V call is TRBV28, the J call TRBJ2-7; 7 nucleotides line up with TRBD1. The TCR comes from a male donor with ankylosing spondylitis. The CDR3 loop reads CASSSRTGGGLRREQYF. In nucleotides, the CDR3 is TGTGCCAGCAGTTCCCGGACAGGAGGAGGATTACGGCGCGAGCAGTACTTC.